This T cell receptor (beta chain) was captured by sequencing in a study of beta chain features in type 1 diabetes. Broader study findings: Using cDNA template may skew counts toward highly expressing activated cells.

All of the isolated RNA was reverse transcribed, so expressed TCRB transcripts were sequenced. The protocol was immunoSEQ multiplex PCR, while the TCRdb copy is restricted to in-frame clones and leaves out a portion. This table holds around 13,000 clones, about 49% found once. This clone was seen more than once but under ten times. Its antigen is unidentified. Germline V CDR1 and CDR2: SQVTM, ANQGSEA. The CDR3 extends over 13 amino acids. Trimming removed 6 bases from V and 2 bases from J, with 14 bases in between. This clonotype was obtained from a man younger than 35 in good health. The sequencing sample was made of stem cell memory CD4+ T cells from blood. The gene calls are TRBV29-1 and TRBJ2-7, with a possible D match to TRBD2 (7 bases). CDR3 nucleotide sequence: TGCAGCGTGGGGAAGGGGGGGGCCTACGAGCAGTACTTC. It translates to CSVGKGGAYEQYF.